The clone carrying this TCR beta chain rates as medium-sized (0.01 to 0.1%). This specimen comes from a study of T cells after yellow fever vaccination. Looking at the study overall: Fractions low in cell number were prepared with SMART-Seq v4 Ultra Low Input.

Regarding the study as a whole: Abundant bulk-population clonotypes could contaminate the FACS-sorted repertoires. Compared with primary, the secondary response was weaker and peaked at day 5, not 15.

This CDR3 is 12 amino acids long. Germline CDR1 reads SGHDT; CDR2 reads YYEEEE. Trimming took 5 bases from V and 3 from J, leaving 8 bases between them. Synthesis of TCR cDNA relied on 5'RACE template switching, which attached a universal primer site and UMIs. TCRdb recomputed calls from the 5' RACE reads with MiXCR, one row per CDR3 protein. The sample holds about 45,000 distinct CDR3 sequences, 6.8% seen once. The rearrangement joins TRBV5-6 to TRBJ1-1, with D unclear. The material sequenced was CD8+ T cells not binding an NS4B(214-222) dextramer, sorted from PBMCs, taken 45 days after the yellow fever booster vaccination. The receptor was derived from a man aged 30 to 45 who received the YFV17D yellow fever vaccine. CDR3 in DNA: TGTGCCAGCAGTACCGGGGACACTGAAGCTTTCTTT. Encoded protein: CASSTGDTEAFF.